This record covers a single T cell receptor beta chain. The data stem from a study of beta chain features in type 1 diabetes. Germline loops: CDR1 SGHRS, CDR2 YFSETQ. The CDR3 is made up of 16 amino acids. Unmatched junction bases numbered 4, after V lost 0 bases and J lost 0 bases. Every bit of the isolated RNA underwent reverse transcription, so sequencing read expressed TCRB transcripts. Produced via immunoSEQ multiplex PCR; TCRdb's table is partial and in-frame only. The top ten hold 0.035% to 0.05% of the sample, which has 360,000 or so clones, 20% seen once. The V call is TRBV5-1, the J call TRBJ2-5; 8 bases line up with TRBD2. Sequencing was carried out using naive CD4+ T cells from blood. The sequence derives from a woman aged 18-29 years in good health. This chain's CDR3 is CASSLGSTSDQETQYF. The CDR3 bases are TGCGCCAGCAGCTTGGGCTCGACTAGCGACCAAGAGACCCAGTACTTC.